These 9 T cell receptor beta chains were all obtained from the same sample, sequenced in a study of cytomegalovirus exposure and HLA in healthy donors. Primers: 60 Vbeta forward and 13 Jbeta reverse. Some clones are missing from TCRdb's copy, which holds only in-frame ones; the method was immunoSEQ multiplex PCR. The data contain roughly 190,000 clones, about 70% of them singletons. Source material: PBMCs. The origin of the receptors is a woman in her twenties or thirties in good health and CMV-seronegative.

The chain uses TRBV19 and TRBJ2-2; 7 bases are shared with TRBD1. This CDR3 comprises 17 residues. Trimming cost V 7 bases and J 4 bases; bases outside gene matches: 15. Germline CDR1 is LNHDA and CDR2 is SQIVND (reference sequence). CDR3 bases: TGTGCCAGTACCCATTTCACAGGGGTGGTGGGCACCGGGGAGCTGTTTTTT. This codes for CASTHFTGVVGTGELFF.

CDR3 sequence: CASSPGGLGTEAFF. The CDR3 nucleotides are TGTGCCAGCAGTCCCGGGGGTTTGGGCACTGAAGCTTTCTTT. This chain links TRBV2 with TRBJ1-1, with a weak D call TRBD1 (5 bases). Germline-derived CDR1 and CDR2 are SNHLY and FYNNEI. The CDR3 has 14 amino acids. The V end was cut by 5 bases, the J end by 4 bases, with 14 bases between.

The chain's CDR3 is CASSLGLGSYNEQFF. For the CDR3, the DNA is TGTGCCAGCAGCTTGGGACTAGGCTCCTACAATGAGCAGTTCTTC. The V gene is TRBV11-3, the J gene TRBJ2-1, with 8 bases aligning to TRBD2. V was clipped by 3 bases and J by 0 bases; unmatched bases: 1. The CDR3 runs to 15 residues. Germline values: CDR1 SGHNT, CDR2 YENEEA. Using reference TRBV11-3 and TRBJ2-1 for the parts outside the CDR3, the full variable domain is EAGVVQSPRYKIIEKKQPVAFWCNPISGHNTLYWYLQNLGQGPELLIRYENEEAVDDSQLPKDRFSAERLKGVDSTLKIQPAELGDSAVYLCASSLGLGSYNEQFFGPGTRLTVL.

The V gene is TRBV13, the J gene TRBJ2-7, with TRBD2 as a possible D gene (5 bases). Between the trimmed V and J ends, which lost 4 bases and 3 bases, there was a span of 16 bases. Germline V gene lookup returns CDR1 PRHDT and CDR2 FYEKMQ (reference sequence). The CDR3 length is 15 residues. CDR3 sequence reads: CASSYNLGLGYEQYF. CDR3 coding DNA: TGTGCCAGCAGCTACAACTTAGGACTGGGCTACGAGCAGTACTTC.

This sequence joins TRBV14 and TRBJ2-2; 7 positions match TRBD1. The germline CDR1 and CDR2 sequences are SGHDN and FVKESK. V lost 1 base to trimming and J lost 5 bases; unmatched junction nucleotides: 19. This CDR3 has 20 amino acids. The CDR3 coding sequence is TGTGCCAGCAGCCAAGTAGGATTAAGGGCGCGCAGGGGGAAAACCGGGGAGCTGTTTTTT. This translates into CASSQVGLRARRGKTGELFF.

This chain connects TRBV18 to TRBJ2-2; D is unresolved. Per the germline V gene, CDR1 is KGHSH and CDR2 is LQKENI. The V gene lost 1 base and the J gene lost 2 bases, with 5 bases spanning the gap. The CDR3 is 14 amino acids. The CDR3 DNA reads as TGTGCCAGCTCACCACTTAGTAACACCGGGGAGCTGTTTTTT. Translating gives CASSPLSNTGELFF.

The chain links TRBV6-5 to TRBJ2-5; the D gene is possibly TRBD2 (7 bases). Germline V gives CDR1 MNHEY, CDR2 SVGAGI. The V end lost 10 bases, the J end lost 4 bases, and 16 bases lay between the germline ends. The CDR3 is 13 residues long. CDR3 amino acids: CATGRGAGETQYF. The DNA for the CDR3 is TGTGCCACAGGGAGGGGGGCAGGAGAGACCCAGTACTTC.

This chain uses TRBV5-5 with TRBJ2-7, with 11 bases matching TRBD2. The CDR3 length is 17 residues. V gave up 1 base and J gave up 3 bases; unmatched junction bases: 9. Germline V gene lookup returns CDR1 SGHKS and CDR2 YYEKEE (reference sequence). CDR3 nucleotides: TGTGCCAGCAGCTTGTCCCGACTAGCGGGGCGCATCTACGAGCAGTACTTC. This encodes CASSLSRLAGRIYEQYF.

The DNA of the CDR3 is TGTGCCAGTACCGACAGAAACACCGGGGAGCTGTTTTTT. Translated, it gives CASTDRNTGELFF. This chain links TRBV19 with TRBJ2-2, with D possibly matching TRBD1 (5 bases). This CDR3 region has 13 residues. Germline V gene data show CDR1 as LNHDA and CDR2 as SQIVND (reference sequence). The V gene lost 7 bases and the J gene lost 2 bases, with 8 bases spanning the gap. The complete variable domain, with remaining parts taken from reference TRBV19 and TRBJ2-2, reads DGGITQSPKYLFRKEGQNVTLSCEQNLNHDAMYWYRQDPGQGLRLIYYSQIVNDFQKGDIAEGYSVSREKKESFPLTVTSAQKNPTAFYLCASTDRNTGELFFGEGSRLTVL.